This TCR beta chain originates from a study of blood T cell repertoires in COVID-19. Trimming removed 4 bases at V and 2 bases at J, with 20 bases between. CDR1 SGHAT and CDR2 FQNNGV come from the germline V gene. This CDR3 is built from 18 residues. The protocol was immunoSEQ multiplex PCR, while the TCRdb copy is restricted to in-frame clones and leaves out a portion. The table shows approximately 72,000 clones, with just under 90% occurring only once. The specimen was peripheral blood. This clonotype originated in a man aged 55 to 69 with acute or convalescent COVID-19. This chain connects TRBV11-2 to TRBJ2-2; possibly TRBD2 for D (5 bases). The CDR3 sequence is CASSSRPGSFTNTGELFF. As DNA, the CDR3 is TGTGCCAGCAGCTCAAGGCCGGGGTCCTTCACTAACACCGGGGAGCTGTTTTTT.